Listed below are T cell receptor beta chains from one sample, sequenced in a study of T cell responses to AZD1222 COVID-19 vaccine. The data were produced by immunoSEQ multiplex PCR, yet TCRdb's version contains in-frame clones alone and is incomplete. The sample includes over 110,000 clones, almost 95% of them seen just once. Source: peripheral blood, taken 28 days after the second AZD1222 dose. The receptors originated from an adult who received the AZD1222 COVID-19 vaccine. The CDR3 runs from the conserved cysteine through the conserved F or W. The D gene is left open where the match is weak. For some rows the clone size is stated as once, few or many, or as a class when expanded; others skip it.

J | V | D | size | DNA | CDR3
TRBJ2-3 | TRBV7-2 | TRBD2 | NA | TGTGCCAGCAGAACAGGACTAGCGGGAGCGACAGATACGCAGTATTTT | CASRTGLAGATDTQYF
TRBJ1-1 | TRBV19 | NA | NA | TGTGCCAGTAGTTCCAGGGCCGGAGCCACTGAAGCTTTCTTT | CASSSRAGATEAFF
TRBJ1-3 | TRBV27 | NA | NA | TGTGCCAGCAGTTTACGAGGTTCGGGTGGAAACACCATATATTTT | CASSLRGSGGNTIYF
TRBJ2-1 | TRBV28 | TRBD2 | once | TGTGCCAGCAGTTTTCGGCAGGGACTATACAATGAGCAGTTCTTC | CASSFRQGLYNEQFF
TRBJ2-7 | TRBV5-4 | NA | NA | TGTGCCAGCAGCCCGGAGGGTACCGGGGGCGGGTACTTC | CASSPEGTGGGYF
TRBJ2-3 | TRBV3-1/TRBV3-2 | NA | few | TGTGCCAGCAGCCAAGAGGGTCGGGCCACAGATACGCAGTATTTT | CASSQEGRATDTQYF
TRBJ1-5 | TRBV4-1 | NA | NA | TGCGCCAGCAGCCAAGATAGGATGACCTTCGTCGGCAATCAGCCCCAGCATTTT | CASSQDRMTFVGNQPQHF
TRBJ2-1 | TRBV5-1 | NA | NA | TGCGCCAGCAGACGGCTAGCCCATAACAATGAGCAGTTCTTC | CASRRLAHNNEQFF
TRBJ1-2 | TRBV29-1 | TRBD1 | NA | TGCAGCGTTGGGGATGGGACAGCTCGCTATGGCTACACCTTC | CSVGDGTARYGYTF
TRBJ2-3 | TRBV19 | TRBD1 | once | TGTGCCAGTAGTGTACAGGGGACAGATACGCAGTATTTT | CASSVQGTDTQYF
TRBJ2-1 | TRBV6-4 | TRBD1 | NA | TGTGCCAGCAGCCGACAGGGGCGATACAATGAGCAGTTCTTC | CASSRQGRYNEQFF
TRBJ2-7 | TRBV2 | TRBD1 | NA | TGTGCCAGCAGTGAATACGGACAGGGGACAAGAGAGCAGTACTTC | CASSEYGQGTREQYF
TRBJ2-2 | TRBV4-3 | NA | NA | TGCGCCAGCAGCCAAGATACCGGGGAGCTGTTTTTT | CASSQDTGELFF
TRBJ1-1 | TRBV10-3 | NA | once | TGTGCCATCAGTGCGGGCCTTGAAGCTTTCTTT | CAISAGLEAFF
TRBJ1-2 | TRBV19 | NA | once | TGTGCCAGTAGTCCCCAGAGGTCCAGATTTGGACTAAATGGCTACACCTTC | CASSPQRSRFGLNGYTF
TRBJ2-1 | TRBV28 | NA | NA | TGTGCCAGCAGCCAAACCAAGGTAGCGGTGCAGACGAGCTCCTACAATGAGCAGTTCTTC | CASSQTKVAVQTSSYNEQFF
TRBJ1-2 | TRBV19 | NA | NA | TGTGCCAGTAGTATGGCCAGGGGCTCCGTCTATGGCTACACCTTC | CASSMARGSVYGYTF
TRBJ2-1 | TRBV2 | NA | NA | TGTGCCAGCAGTGAATGGCAGGTCGCTGAGCAGTTCTTC | CASSEWQVAEQFF
TRBJ1-2 | TRBV19 | NA | NA | TGTGCCAGTAATACCCCGGGGGGGAACTATGGCTACACCTTC | CASNTPGGNYGYTF
TRBJ2-7 | TRBV18 | NA | NA | TGTGCCAGCTCACCAGGGCAGGGGACCCACGAGCAGTACTTC | CASSPGQGTHEQYF
TRBJ1-1 | TRBV7-3 | NA | NA | TGTGCCAGCAGCTTACGCGGGGGTGTCGGAAACACTGAAGCTTTCTTT | CASSLRGGVGNTEAFF
TRBJ2-2 | TRBV9 | TRBD2 | NA | TGTGCCAGCAGCGTACGACTAGCGGGAGGGACCGGGGAGCTGTTTTTT | CASSVRLAGGTGELFF
TRBJ2-2 | TRBV20-1 | TRBD2 | once | TGCAGTGCTAGTAGCGGGGTGAACACCGGGGAGCTGTTTTTT | CSASSGVNTGELFF
TRBJ2-5 | TRBV18 | NA | NA | TGTGCCAGCTCACCACCGACGGACCTAGGAGAGACCCAGTACTTC | CASSPPTDLGETQYF
TRBJ2-7 | TRBV7-8 | NA | NA | TGTGCCAGCAGCCCATCCAGGGGCGTCTTCTACGAGCAGTACTTC | CASSPSRGVFYEQYF
TRBJ1-2 | TRBV11-2 | NA | NA | TGTGCCAGCAGCCCCTCTGGGGGAAACTATGGCTACACCTTC | CASSPSGGNYGYTF
TRBJ1-1 | TRBV25-1 | NA | NA | TGTGCCAGCAGTGAATCGAATGGTTTAGCTTTCTTT | CASSESNGLAFF
TRBJ2-2 | TRBV6-5 | TRBD2 | NA | TGTGCCAGCAGTTACGGGCTAGCGGGGGGTAGGGGGGAGCTGTTTTTT | CASSYGLAGGRGELFF
TRBJ1-2 | TRBV7-6 | NA | NA | TGTGCCAGCAGCTTAGGTGGGACCCTCCCAGACACCTTC | CASSLGGTLPDTF
TRBJ1-5 | TRBV7-2 | NA | once | TGTGCCAGCAGCTCACAGGTCACTAATCAGCCCCAGCATTTT | CASSSQVTNQPQHF
TRBJ1-1 | TRBV5-1 | NA | NA | TGCGCCAGCAGCTCTTGGTCTCCCAGGGATAACACTGAAGCTTTCTTT | CASSSWSPRDNTEAFF
TRBJ1-2 | TRBV11-2 | TRBD1 | NA | TGTGCCAGCAGCTCCCAGGGGGCGCCTAACTATGGCTACACCTTC | CASSSQGAPNYGYTF
TRBJ2-7 | TRBV5-1 | TRBD2 | NA | TGCGCCAGCAGCCCGGGACTAGTAGGTACGGGCTCCTACGAGCAGTACTTC | CASSPGLVGTGSYEQYF
TRBJ1-2 | TRBV10-2 | NA | NA | TGCGCCAGCAGTGATGAGAGACCTCTTGGCTATGGCTACACCTTC | CASSDERPLGYGYTF
TRBJ1-2 | TRBV3-1/TRBV3-2 | NA | NA | TGTGCCAGCAGCCCGGGACCCCTTAACTATGGCTACACCTTC | CASSPGPLNYGYTF
TRBJ2-7 | TRBV10-2 | NA | NA | TGCGCCAGCAGTGACAGGGCCTCTTACGAGCAGTACTTC | CASSDRASYEQYF
TRBJ1-3 | TRBV18 | TRBD1 | NA | TGTGCCAGCTCACCCACAACAGGGGATTCTGGAAACACCATATATTTT | CASSPTTGDSGNTIYF
TRBJ2-3 | TRBV10-3 | NA | NA | TGTGCCATCAGGGGGCAGGCAGATACGCAGTATTTT | CAIRGQADTQYF
TRBJ1-1 | TRBV29-1 | NA | NA | TGCAGCGTTGCACAGTCGAACACTGAAGCTTTCTTT | CSVAQSNTEAFF
TRBJ1-2 | TRBV4-3 | NA | NA | TGCGCCAGCAGCCAAGGGGGACTTGGATACTACACCTTC | CASSQGGLGYYTF
TRBJ2-1 | TRBV11-2 | NA | NA | TGTGCCAGCAGCTTTGGGCGGGGCAATGAGCAGTTCTTC | CASSFGRGNEQFF
TRBJ1-1 | TRBV9 | NA | NA | TGTGCCAGCAGCTCTAACCCGAGGAACACTGAAGCTTTCTTT | CASSSNPRNTEAFF
TRBJ1-1 | TRBV5-1 | NA | NA | TGCGCCAGCAGCCTGGAACCGAACACTGAAGCTTTCTTT | CASSLEPNTEAFF
TRBJ2-5 | TRBV28 | NA | NA | TGTGCCAGCAGTTTAATATCTTCTTCGGGCTACCAAGAGACCCAGTACTTC | CASSLISSSGYQETQYF
TRBJ1-1 | TRBV18 | NA | NA | TGTGCCAGCTCACCAGCCGGGACGTGGGACACTGAAGCTTTCTTT | CASSPAGTWDTEAFF
TRBJ1-2 | TRBV27 | NA | NA | TGTGCCAGCAGGCCTCTGGGCGATGATGGCTACACCTTC | CASRPLGDDGYTF
TRBJ2-2 | TRBV4-2 | NA | NA | TGTGCCAGCAGCCCCCTCAAGGGGGGGGCCGGGGAGCTGTTTTTT | CASSPLKGGAGELFF
TRBJ2-1 | TRBV7-8 | TRBD2 | once | TGTGCCAGCAGCTCCATAGCGGGAGTGGTGGATGAGCAGTTCTTC | CASSSIAGVVDEQFF
TRBJ1-2 | TRBV6-5 | NA | once | TGTGCCAGCAACGACCGGGACCGACCGCATGGCTACACCTTC | CASNDRDRPHGYTF
TRBJ2-3 | TRBV4-2 | NA | NA | TGTGCCAGCAGCCGAAGCCTCTCCACAGATACGCAGTATTTT | CASSRSLSTDTQYF
TRBJ1-2 | TRBV7-2 | TRBD1 | NA | TGTGCCAGCAGCACCAGGACAGGGTGGGTCCTCTATGGCTACACCTTC | CASSTRTGWVLYGYTF
TRBJ2-1 | TRBV5-6 | NA | NA | TGTGCCAGCAGCTTGCCAGGGTTTCGGACCAATGAGCAGTTCTTC | CASSLPGFRTNEQFF
TRBJ1-5 | TRBV27 | TRBD1 | NA | TGTGCCAGCAGAACCCAGGGGGCAACGGGTCAGCCCCAGCATTTT | CASRTQGATGQPQHF
TRBJ2-7 | TRBV19 | TRBD2 | once | TGTGCCAGTAGTCCTGGGACTAGCGGCCTCTCCTACGAGCAGTACTTC | CASSPGTSGLSYEQYF
TRBJ1-1 | TRBV7-9 | NA | NA | TGTGCCAGCAGCCCCAGGGTTAGAAGCACTGAAGCTTTCTTT | CASSPRVRSTEAFF
TRBJ1-2 | TRBV5-4 | NA | NA | TGTGCCAGCAGCTTGAGGGCCGCCTATGGCTACACCTTC | CASSLRAAYGYTF
TRBJ1-1 | TRBV4-3 | NA | NA | TGCGCCAGCAGCCAAGATGGGACCTTCTCCGGGACGGCTTTCTTT | CASSQDGTFSGTAFF
TRBJ2-1 | TRBV7-9 | TRBD2 | NA | TGTGCCAGCACTACGACTGGGGGGGTCCCCTCCTACAATGAGCAGTTCTTC | CASTTTGGVPSYNEQFF